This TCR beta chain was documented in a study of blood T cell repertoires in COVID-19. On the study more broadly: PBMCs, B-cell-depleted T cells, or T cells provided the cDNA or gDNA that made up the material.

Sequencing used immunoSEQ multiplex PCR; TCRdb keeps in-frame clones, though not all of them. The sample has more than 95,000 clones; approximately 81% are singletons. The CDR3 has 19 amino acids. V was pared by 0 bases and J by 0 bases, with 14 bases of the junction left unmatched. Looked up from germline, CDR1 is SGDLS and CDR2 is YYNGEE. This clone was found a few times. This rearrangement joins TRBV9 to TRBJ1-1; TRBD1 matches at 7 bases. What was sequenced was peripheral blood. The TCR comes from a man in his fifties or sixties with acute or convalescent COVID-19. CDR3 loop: CASSVGIRGTVTMNTEAFF. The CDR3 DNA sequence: TGTGCCAGCAGCGTAGGAATTCGTGGGACAGTGACTATGAACACTGAAGCTTTCTTT.